The 29 T cell receptor beta chains given below trace back to one sample, sequenced in a study of shared clonotypes between healthy human individuals. Sequenced by immunoSEQ multiplex PCR; TCRdb stores in-frame clones only, minus some. The sample holds millions of clones, about 92% seen once. Sequenced: naive CD4+ T cells sorted from blood. Subset noted: CD45RA+ positively selected. These receptors all come from a man between 18 and 35 years old in good health.

The V call is TRBV6-5, the J call TRBJ2-6; no reliable D call. V shed 1 base and J shed 0 bases, with 4 bases lying between them. Germline CDR1 reads MNHEY; CDR2 reads SVGAGI. The CDR3 spans 15 residues. The CDR3 DNA is TGTGCCAGCAGTTACTACATCTCTGGGGCCAACGTCCTGACTTTC. Its translation is CASSYYISGANVLTF.

CDR3 protein: CASSAAWRGTEAFF. The CDR3 DNA reads TGCGCCAGCAGCGCAGCTTGGAGGGGCACTGAAGCTTTCTTT. The chain is built from TRBV5-1 and TRBJ1-1; D may be TRBD1 (5 bases). The CDR3 is 14 amino acids. Germline CDR1 reads SGHRS; CDR2 reads YFSETQ. Trimming took off 4 bases at V and 4 bases at J, with 14 bases between the two ends.

CDR3 loop: CAWNRGNTDTQYF. CDR3 bases: TGTGCCTGGAATCGGGGCAACACAGATACGCAGTATTTT. The chain couples TRBV30 to TRBJ2-3; D is tentatively TRBD1 or TRBD2 (5 bases each). The germline gives CDR1 GTSNPN, CDR2 SVGIG (reference sequence). This CDR3 comprises 13 residues. The germline V and J ends were trimmed by 4 bases and 2 bases, with 10 bases remaining between them.

The rearrangement uses TRBV2 and TRBJ1-2, with D perhaps matching TRBD1 (6 bases). Germline V lookup: CDR1 SNHLY, CDR2 FYNNEI. This CDR3 has 13 amino acids. V was shortened by 7 bases and J by 8 bases, with 17 bases between the two germline ends. This CDR3 reads CASTPGVIQGYTF. CDR3 in DNA: TGTGCCAGCACCCCAGGGGTCATTCAAGGCTACACCTTC.

The chain uses TRBV19 and TRBJ2-1; tentative D call: TRBD2 (6 bases). Between the trimmed V and J ends, which lost 1 base and 1 base, there was a span of 8 bases. The CDR3 covers 15 residues. Germline lookup yields CDR1 LNHDA and CDR2 SQIVND (reference sequence). The chain's CDR3 is CASSIVRESYNEQFF. For the CDR3, the DNA is TGTGCCAGTAGTATAGTCCGGGAGTCCTACAATGAGCAGTTCTTC.

The chain has TRBV18 and TRBJ2-7; D perhaps matches TRBD1 (5 bases). V lost 3 bases and J lost 6, with 9 bases in between. Germline CDR1 and CDR2: KGHSH and LQKENI. The CDR3 length is 12 residues. CDR3 in amino acids: CASSPQQGEQYF. The CDR3 DNA sequence: TGTGCCAGCTCACCTCAGCAGGGCGAGCAGTACTTC.

The V and J genes are TRBV21-1 and TRBJ2-6; the table's D call, TRBD1, has no DNA check behind it. TRBV21-1 is a known pseudogene. The CDR3 is made up of 19 amino acids. The CDR3 is CASSHYTTGRFGGANVLTF. In DNA form, the CDR3 reads TGTGCCAGCAGCCATTATACGACAGGGCGATTTGGTGGGGCCAACGTCCTGACTTTC.

V and J are TRBV5-4 and TRBJ2-7, with D possibly being TRBD1 or TRBD2 (5 bases each). The CDR3 consists of 14 residues. V lost 4 bases to trimming and J lost 2 bases, with 13 bases between them. Germline V gene sequence: CDR1 SGHNT, CDR2 YYREEE (reference sequence). CDR3 in DNA: TGTGCCAGCAGCCTGCCGGGACCAACCTACGAGCAGTACTTC. This gives the protein CASSLPGPTYEQYF.

This clone was seen only once. V is TRBV11-3 and J is TRBJ2-2, with no clear D. Trimming shortened V by 4 bases and J by 6 bases, and 6 bases separated the two germline ends. This CDR3 contains 12 residues. The germline V gene has CDR1 SGHNT and CDR2 YENEEA. CDR3 DNA sequence: TGTGCCAGCAGCTCTGAGGCCGGGGAGCTGTTTTTT. Protein product: CASSSEAGELFF.

The J gene is TRBJ2-5, the V gene TRBV7-3; D assignment may be TRBD1 or TRBD2 (5 bases each). CDR1 and CDR2 from the germline V gene are SGHTA and FQGTGA. Trimming stripped 0 bases from V and 0 bases from J, with 8 bases between. This CDR3 spans 15 amino acids. The CDR3 loop is CASSLTGTHQETQYF. The CDR3 DNA follows: TGTGCCAGCAGCTTAACGGGGACGCACCAAGAGACCCAGTACTTC.

The V call is TRBV7-8, the J call TRBJ1-2; 7 nucleotides align to TRBD1. This CDR3 spans 14 amino acids. The germline V gene has CDR1 SGHVS and CDR2 FQNEAQ. Trimming cost V 0 bases and J 8 bases; bases outside gene matches: 6. This chain's CDR3 is CASSLAGQDGGYTF. In DNA, the CDR3 is TGTGCCAGCAGCTTAGCCGGACAGGACGGAGGCTACACCTTC.

This clone was seen once. The chain couples TRBV6-5 to TRBJ2-7, with 15 bases aligning to TRBD2. The CDR3 loop spans 15 amino acids. CDR1 MNHEY and CDR2 SVGAGI come from the germline V gene. With 8 bases clipped from V and 3 bases from J, the junction kept 5 bases outside the gene matches. CDR3 in amino acids: CASGLAGGSGYEQYF. The CDR3 nucleotides read TGTGCCAGCGGACTAGCGGGAGGGTCAGGCTACGAGCAGTACTTC.

V and J are TRBV5-1 and TRBJ1-1; tentatively, D is TRBD1 (5 bases). Trimming pared 0 bases from V and 11 bases from J, leaving 17 bases between. Germline V lookup: CDR1 SGHRS, CDR2 YFSETQ. The CDR3 is 14 residues long. The chain's CDR3 is CASSLDVAGSRAFF. The DNA of the CDR3 is TGCGCCAGCAGCTTGGATGTGGCAGGGTCGAGGGCTTTCTTT.

CDR3 coding DNA: TGCGCCAGCAGCTCCGGGACAGCCCATGGCTACACCTTC. Protein product: CASSSGTAHGYTF. The V call is TRBV5-1, the J call TRBJ1-2, with TRBD1 identical over 7 bases. Per the germline V gene, CDR1 is SGHRS and CDR2 is YFSETQ. The CDR3 has 13 amino acids. The J segment lost 6 bases and the V segment lost 3 bases, leaving 5 bases of the junction unmatched.

The V and J genes are TRBV5-8 and TRBJ2-5, with D unclear. The length of the CDR3 is 15 residues. Trimming took off 0 bases at V and 5 bases at J, with 14 bases between the two ends. The V gene's germline CDR1 is SGHTS and CDR2 YDEGEE. The CDR3 here is CASSLDPSVLETQYF. The CDR3 coding sequence is TGTGCCAGCAGCTTGGATCCTTCCGTACTTGAGACCCAGTACTTC.

This rearrangement joins TRBV7-2 to TRBJ2-5; D is ambiguous. The V end lost 5 bases, the J end lost 5 bases, and 12 bases lay between the germline ends. The length of the CDR3 is 13 residues. The germline CDR1 and CDR2 sequences are SGHTA and FQGNSA. This chain's CDR3 is CASSQTVGETQYF. The CDR3 DNA is TGTGCCAGCAGCCAAACGGTGGGGGAGACCCAGTACTTC.

This rearrangement joins TRBV7-8 to TRBJ2-7, with no clear D. Trimming removed 1 base at V and 1 base at J, with 8 bases between. The CDR3 is 14 residues long. CDR1 is SGHVS and CDR2 is FQNEAQ in the germline V gene. The CDR3 sequence: CASSLEVLSYEQYF. For the CDR3, the DNA is TGTGCCAGCAGCTTAGAGGTGTTATCCTACGAGCAGTACTTC.

This clone was detected once. The sample has other DNA sequences that encode this CDR3 too. V and J are TRBV10-3 and TRBJ2-5; D is unresolved. Germline lookup yields CDR1 ENHRY and CDR2 SYGVKD. The length of the CDR3 is 13 residues. The V and J ends lost 3 bases and 3 bases respectively, with 8 bases between them. Here the CDR3 reads CAISEGRKETQYF. The CDR3, as DNA: TGTGCCATCAGTGAAGGGCGAAAAGAGACCCAGTACTTC.

In the case of this clone: Different DNA sequences within this sample yield the same CDR3. CDR3 residues: CSVERQGYGYTF. CDR3 nucleotide sequence: TGCAGCGTTGAAAGGCAGGGCTATGGCTACACCTTC. The chain uses TRBV29-1 and TRBJ1-2; D may be TRBD1 (5 bases). The CDR3 extends over 12 amino acids. Germline assignment: CDR1 SQVTM and CDR2 ANQGSEA. The V gene lost 2 bases and the J gene lost 4 bases, with 8 bases spanning the gap.

CDR3 sequence reads: CASSPAQAGTGNTIYF. In DNA, the CDR3 is TGTGCCAGCTCACCGGCACAGGCTGGGACTGGAAACACCATATATTTT. The chain combines TRBV18 with TRBJ1-3; perhaps TRBD1 as D (5 bases). The CDR3 spans 16 residues. The germline V gene has CDR1 KGHSH and CDR2 LQKENI. V lost 3 bases and J lost 2, with 14 bases in between.

The chain has TRBV6-5 and TRBJ2-7; D tentatively fits TRBD1 or TRBD2 (5 bases each). V was shortened by 2 bases and J by 6 bases, with 17 bases between the two germline ends. Germline V gene lookup returns CDR1 MNHEY and CDR2 SVGAGI. The CDR3 is 15 residues long. DNA for the CDR3: TGTGCCAGCAGTTACGCCGGGACGGACCCCGGCGAGCAGTACTTC. Its translation is CASSYAGTDPGEQYF.

To note about this clone: This sample includes further DNA sequences coding for the same CDR3. This chain's CDR3 is CASSYPGTDTQYF. CDR3 bases: TGTGCCAGCAGTTACCCGGGCACAGATACGCAGTATTTT. J is TRBJ2-3 and V is TRBV6-6; D remains ambiguous. CDR3 length: 13 residues. V was trimmed by 2 bases and J by 1 base, leaving 4 bases between them. Germline lookup yields CDR1 MNHNY and CDR2 SVGAGI (reference sequence).

CDR3 amino acids: CASSEALNFYEQYF. The DNA of the CDR3 is TGTGCCAGCAGTGAAGCGCTTAATTTCTACGAGCAGTACTTC. This rearrangement joins TRBV2 to TRBJ2-7; D gene uncertain. Germline CDR1 and CDR2: SNHLY and FYNNEI. This CDR3 is 14 amino acids long. V lost 0 bases and J 3 bases, leaving 9 bases between the germline ends.

This clone showed up just once. The chain has TRBV5-1 and TRBJ2-1, with D perhaps TRBD1 (5 bases). Germline loops: CDR1 SGHRS, CDR2 YFSETQ. V gave up 1 base and J gave up 4 bases, with 12 bases separating them. CDR3 size: 15 residues. The CDR3: CASSLKTGPYNEQFF. The CDR3 DNA follows: TGCGCCAGCAGCTTGAAAACAGGTCCTTACAATGAGCAGTTCTTC.

Concerning this clone itself: Within the sample, other DNA sequences also encode this same CDR3. The rearrangement joins TRBV5-4 to TRBJ2-6; 8 bases are a match to TRBD1. There are 15 residues in the CDR3. The germline CDR1 and CDR2 sequences are SGHNT and YYREEE (reference sequence). The ends lost 4 bases at V and 2 bases at J; junction bases unmatched: 2. The CDR3 DNA reads TGTGCCAGCAGCCCAGGGGGCGCTGGGGCCAACGTCCTGACTTTC. Translating it yields CASSPGGAGANVLTF. Together with reference TRBV5-4 and TRBJ2-6, the CDR3 gives the full variable domain: ETGVTQSPTHLIKTRGQQVTLRCSSQSGHNTVSWYQQALGQGPQFIFQYYREEENGRGNFPPRFSGLQFPNYSSELNVNALELDDSALYLCASSPGGAGANVLTFGAGSRLTVL.

The chain couples TRBV7-2 to TRBJ2-1; D is unresolved. CDR3 length: 12 amino acids. V lost 3 bases and J 7 bases, leaving 7 bases between the germline ends. Looked up from germline, CDR1 is SGHTA and CDR2 is FQGNSA. The chain's CDR3 is CASSFFENEQFF. The CDR3 nucleotides are TGTGCCAGCAGCTTTTTTGAAAATGAGCAGTTCTTC. Based on the CDR3 plus reference TRBV7-2 and TRBJ2-1, the full variable domain is GAGVSQSPSNKVTEKGKDVELRCDPISGHTALYWYRQSLGQGLEFLIYFQGNSAPDKSGLPSDRFSAERTGGSVSTLTIQRTQQEDSAVYLCASSFFENEQFFGPGTRLTVL.

The gene calls are TRBV6-5 and TRBJ1-1, with TRBD1 as a possible D gene (6 bases). The CDR3 spans 11 residues. Germline assignment: CDR1 MNHEY and CDR2 SVGAGI. Trimming removed 7 bases from V and 7 bases from J, with 10 bases in between. The CDR3 here is CASTDRLEAFF. CDR3 coding DNA: TGTGCCAGCACCGACAGGCTTGAAGCTTTCTTT.

The chain employs TRBV18 and TRBJ2-7; 9 bases map to TRBD2. Per the germline V gene, CDR1 is KGHSH and CDR2 is LQKENI. This CDR3 region has 17 residues. The V gene end was trimmed by 0 bases and the J gene end by 0 bases; junction bases not matched to a gene: 6. The CDR3 loop is CASSPPSGGLPSYEQYF. DNA of the CDR3: TGTGCCAGCTCACCACCTAGCGGGGGATTACCCTCCTACGAGCAGTACTTC.

V and J are TRBV10-3 and TRBJ1-6; D possibly corresponds to TRBD1 (5 bases). V lost 4 bases to trimming and J lost 6 bases, with 13 bases between them. This CDR3 has 15 amino acids. The V gene's germline CDR1 is ENHRY and CDR2 SYGVKD. CDR3 in DNA: TGTGCCATCAGTGTGGGGGTCACATCTAATTCACCCCTCCACTTT. Translating gives CAISVGVTSNSPLHF.